Shown below are 26 T cell receptor beta chains from a single sample sequenced in a study of blood T cell repertoires in COVID-19. Data came from immunoSEQ multiplex PCR; TCRdb stores just in-frame clones and leaves some out. The sample records roughly 200,000 clones, over 80% being singletons. The sequenced sample consisted of peripheral blood. All receptors come from a woman in her thirties or forties with COVID-19, enrolled during active disease.

The V and J genes are TRBV3-1 (or the pseudogene TRBV3-2) and TRBJ2-4, with TRBD1 matching 7 bases. CDR1 and CDR2 from the germline V gene are LGHDT and YNNKEL (reference sequence). J lost 1 base, V lost 6 bases, and 6 bases had no gene match. The CDR3 has 15 residues. DNA of the CDR3: TGTGCCAGCAGGCGAGACAGGGCTGCCAAAAACATTCAGTACTTC. Translating gives CASRRDRAAKNIQYF.

The V and J genes are TRBV5-1 and TRBJ1-3; D call uncertain. The germline V gene encodes CDR1 SGHRS and CDR2 YFSETQ. Trimming stripped 7 bases from V and 0 bases from J, with 11 bases between. This CDR3 has 14 residues. CDR3 region: CASGGLDSGNTIYF. Here the CDR3 DNA reads TGCGCCAGCGGAGGACTCGACTCTGGAAACACCATATATTTT.

The chain recombines TRBV7-2 with TRBJ2-2; 11 positions match TRBD2. Germline-derived CDR1 and CDR2 are SGHTA and FQGNSA. There are 15 residues in the CDR3. J was trimmed by 7 bases and V by 2 bases; bases with no gene match: 3. The CDR3 region has the DNA TGTGCCAGCAGCTTATGGCTAGCGGGAGGCGGGGAGCTGTTTTTT. It encodes CASSLWLAGGGELFF.

V is TRBV19 and J is TRBJ1-6; no clear D. V lost 5 bases and J 6 bases, leaving 17 bases between the germline ends. This CDR3 is built from 16 residues. Germline CDR1 and CDR2: LNHDA and SQIVND (reference sequence). The CDR3 nucleotides are TGTGCCAGTAGTCCTAGTTTGGCACAACTTAATTCACCCCTCCACTTT. Translated, it gives CASSPSLAQLNSPLHF.

V gene TRBV28 combines with J gene TRBJ2-7, with 12 bases matching TRBD2. This CDR3 is built from 16 residues. From germline, CDR1 is MDHEN and CDR2 SYDVKM. The J segment lost 4 bases and the V segment lost 1 base, leaving 5 bases of the junction unmatched. CDR3 nucleotides: TGTGCCAGCAGTTTATCGCAGGGACTAGCGGGTTACGAGCAGTACTTC. Translation gives CASSLSQGLAGYEQYF.

J is TRBJ2-2 and V is TRBV13; 7 bases agree with TRBD2. Germline V gene lookup returns CDR1 PRHDT and CDR2 FYEKMQ (reference sequence). The CDR3 is made up of 18 amino acids. With 3 bases clipped from V and 1 base from J, the junction kept 11 bases outside the gene matches. This chain's CDR3 is CASSLVGRSGVNTGELFF. CDR3 bases: TGTGCCAGCAGCTTGGTCGGTCGGAGCGGGGTGAACACCGGGGAGCTGTTTTTT.

V gene TRBV6-1 combines with J gene TRBJ1-4, with a possible D match to TRBD1 (6 bases). Trimming shortened V by 0 bases and J by 11 bases, and 25 bases separated the two germline ends. Per the germline V gene, CDR1 is MNHNS and CDR2 is SASEGT. This CDR3 contains 18 residues. In DNA, the CDR3 is TGTGCCAGCAGTGAAGCGGAATGGGTGGGGGCTACCCTCGAGAAACTGTTTTTT. Translated, it gives CASSEAEWVGATLEKLFF.

This clone was counted at least ten times. The rearrangement links TRBV15 to TRBJ1-1; no reliable D call. CDR1 is LNHNV, CDR2 YYDKDF, per germline (reference sequence). V lost 6 bases and J lost 1, with 15 bases in between. The CDR3 runs 15 residues. CDR3 protein: CATSYGRVENTEAFF. The CDR3 DNA sequence: TGTGCCACCAGTTATGGCCGGGTGGAGAACACTGAAGCTTTCTTT.

DNA for the CDR3: TGTGCCATCATGGGGACAGGATGGGGCTACACCTTC. Residues: CAIMGTGWGYTF. The chain recombines TRBV10-3 with TRBJ1-2, with TRBD1 matching 8 bases. This CDR3 has 12 amino acids. V dropped 7 bases and J dropped 8; count of bases not matched to a gene: 6. From germline, CDR1 is ENHRY and CDR2 SYGVKD.

The rearrangement uses TRBV18 and TRBJ1-1; unclear D gene. V gave up 5 bases and J gave up 9 bases, with 16 bases separating them. CDR1 and CDR2 (germline): KGHSH, LQKENI. The CDR3 length is 13 residues. CDR3 sequence (DNA): TGTGCCAGCTCAACTATACGGGAGTCCCAAGCTTTCTTT. It is translated as CASSTIRESQAFF.

V is TRBV27 and J is TRBJ2-1; 7 bases map to TRBD2. Trimming took 2 bases from V and 2 from J; bases not matched to a gene: 9. The CDR3 runs to 17 residues. Per the germline V gene, CDR1 is MNHEY and CDR2 is SMNVEV (reference sequence). This chain's CDR3 is CASSLAGEGSTYNEQFF. The CDR3 DNA is TGTGCCAGCAGTTTAGCGGGAGAAGGGAGTACCTACAATGAGCAGTTCTTC.

This clone showed up just a few times. The chain employs TRBV10-1 and TRBJ2-2; D might be TRBD2 (5 bases). The CDR3 totals 16 residues. Trimming took 5 bases from V and 6 from J, leaving 19 bases between them. Germline lookup yields CDR1 WNHNN and CDR2 SYGVQD (reference sequence). In nucleotides, the CDR3 is TGCGCCAGCAGTCTCTTTCCCAGAAGTAGCGCCGGGGAGCTGTTTTTT. Its translation: CASSLFPRSSAGELFF.

The chain recombines TRBV6-5 with TRBJ1-2, with 7 positions matching TRBD1. CDR3 length: 14 amino acids. The V gene's germline CDR1 is MNHEY and CDR2 SVGAGI. V trimming: 1 base; J trimming: 8 bases; junction bases outside the gene matches: 7. The CDR3 DNA follows: TGTGCCAGCAGTTACTTACAGGGGTCCGAGGGCTACACCTTC. Amino acid sequence: CASSYLQGSEGYTF.

The chain has TRBV5-1 and TRBJ1-1; D call uncertain. The CDR3 totals 13 residues. V lost 6 bases and J lost 0, with 9 bases in between. Germline CDR1 is SGHRS and CDR2 is YFSETQ. The CDR3, as DNA: TGCGCCAGCAAGATCTCTATGAACACTGAAGCTTTCTTT. Translating it yields CASKISMNTEAFF.

In this sample, this clone turned up once. The chain carries TRBV2 and TRBJ1-2; 8 nucleotides agree with TRBD1. From germline, CDR1 is SNHLY and CDR2 FYNNEI. V shed 4 bases, J shed 7 bases, and the junction held 8 bases outside the gene matches. The CDR3 is 14 residues long. This CDR3 reads CASSVRQGTAGYTF. The DNA for the CDR3 is TGTGCCAGCAGTGTGCGACAGGGGACGGCTGGCTACACCTTC.

V is TRBV6-6 and J is TRBJ2-3; D perhaps matches TRBD2 (6 bases). V was cut by 4 bases and J by 0 bases, with 8 bases left in between. In germline, CDR1 is MNHNY, CDR2 SVGAGI (reference sequence). The CDR3 loop spans 14 amino acids. CDR3 amino acids: CASSSSVSTDTQYF. The CDR3 region has the DNA TGTGCCAGCAGTTCTAGCGTAAGCACAGATACGCAGTATTTT.

Comments on this clone: Other DNA variants within this sample encode the same CDR3. This chain uses TRBV5-4 with TRBJ2-3; no firm D call. The CDR3 consists of 12 residues. Per the germline V gene, CDR1 is SGHNT and CDR2 is YYREEE (reference sequence). V dropped 4 bases and J dropped 0 bases, with 3 bases sitting between them. This chain's CDR3 is CASSLSTDTQYF. The DNA for the CDR3 is TGTGCCAGCAGCCTTAGCACAGATACGCAGTATTTT.

This clone was seen just once. The rearrangement joins TRBV11-3 to TRBJ2-3, with 14 bases matching TRBD2. CDR1 and CDR2 from the germline V gene are SGHNT and YENEEA. The CDR3 sequence is 17 residues long. V was clipped by 5 bases and J by 1 base; unmatched bases: 5. Here the CDR3 reads CASSPGTSGSGTDTQYF. The DNA of the CDR3 is TGTGCCAGCAGCCCAGGGACTAGCGGGAGTGGCACAGATACGCAGTATTTT.

The J gene is TRBJ2-5, the V gene TRBV5-8, with a possible D match to TRBD1 (5 bases). This CDR3 has 15 residues. Germline loops: CDR1 SGHTS, CDR2 YDEGEE. V dropped 2 bases and J dropped 0 bases, with 11 bases sitting between them. The CDR3 DNA sequence: TGTGCCAGCAGCTTAGGGGCAGTCTACCAAGAGACCCAGTACTTC. Its translation is CASSLGAVYQETQYF.

The chain has TRBV24-1 and TRBJ2-2; 14 positions agree with TRBD2. V lost 11 bases and J lost 5; bases outside the gene matches: 6. Germline V CDR1 and CDR2: KGHDR, SFDVKD. There are 15 residues in the CDR3. Here the CDR3 DNA reads TGTGCCAGCGGACTAGCGGGGGGCGGTACCGGGGAGCTGTTTTTT. It encodes CASGLAGGGTGELFF.

The rearrangement uses TRBV6-5 and TRBJ1-3; D is possibly TRBD1 (5 bases). Germline CDR1 MNHEY, CDR2 SVGAGI. Trimming stripped 8 bases from V and 4 bases from J, with 15 bases between. This CDR3 spans 14 amino acids. The CDR3 here is CASLDKAQGNTIYF. CDR3 nucleotides: TGTGCCAGCCTGGACAAAGCGCAAGGAAACACCATATATTTT.

The chain has TRBV2 and TRBJ2-3; possible D gene TRBD2, 7 bases. Trimming stripped 1 base from V and 6 bases from J, with 14 bases between. The CDR3 consists of 15 residues. CDR1 and CDR2 (germline): SNHLY, FYNNEI. The CDR3 loop reads CASSEEGGPSDTQYF. CDR3 DNA sequence: TGTGCCAGCAGTGAAGAGGGGGGGCCGTCGGATACGCAGTATTTT.

This clone was counted a single time. The chain couples TRBV7-9 to TRBJ1-2; 9 bases line up with TRBD1. Germline V lookup: CDR1 SEHNR, CDR2 FQNEAQ (reference sequence). The CDR3 sequence is 15 residues long. After removal of 5 bases from V and 4 bases from J, the junction contained 8 bases not matched to a gene. Here the CDR3 DNA reads TGTGCCAGCAGCAAACAGGGGGCAGGGGGCTATGGCTACACCTTC. Translation: CASSKQGAGGYGYTF.

The rearrangement uses TRBV12-3 or TRBV12-4 and TRBJ2-3; D gene uncertain. CDR3 length: 13 residues. V was clipped by 0 bases and J by 11 bases, with 12 bases between them. CDR3 in amino acids: CASSLASVPGQYF. The CDR3 DNA sequence: TGTGCCAGCAGTTTAGCGTCAGTCCCGGGGCAGTATTTT.

V usage is TRBV19 and J usage is TRBJ1-5, with D perhaps TRBD1 (6 bases). The germline V gene has CDR1 LNHDA and CDR2 SQIVND (reference sequence). The CDR3 is 12 residues long. V shed 5 bases and J shed 13 bases, with 15 bases lying between them. DNA for the CDR3: TGTGCCAGTAGTCATCAGACAGGATCACAGCATTTT. Its translation: CASSHQTGSQHF. Looking up the rest from reference TRBV19 and TRBJ1-5 gives the full variable domain: DGGITQSPKYLFRKEGQNVTLSCEQNLNHDAMYWYRQDPGQGLRLIYYSQIVNDFQKGDIAEGYSVSREKKESFPLTVTSAQKNPTAFYLCASSHQTGSQHFGDGTRLSIL.

The V and J genes are TRBV9 and TRBJ1-2; D remains unclear. The CDR3 sequence is 13 residues long. The germline V gene encodes CDR1 SGDLS and CDR2 YYNGEE. Between the trimmed V and J ends, which lost 0 bases and 2 bases, there was a span of 5 bases. CDR3 bases: TGTGCCAGCAGCGTAGACGGGAACTATGGCTACACCTTC. It encodes CASSVDGNYGYTF.